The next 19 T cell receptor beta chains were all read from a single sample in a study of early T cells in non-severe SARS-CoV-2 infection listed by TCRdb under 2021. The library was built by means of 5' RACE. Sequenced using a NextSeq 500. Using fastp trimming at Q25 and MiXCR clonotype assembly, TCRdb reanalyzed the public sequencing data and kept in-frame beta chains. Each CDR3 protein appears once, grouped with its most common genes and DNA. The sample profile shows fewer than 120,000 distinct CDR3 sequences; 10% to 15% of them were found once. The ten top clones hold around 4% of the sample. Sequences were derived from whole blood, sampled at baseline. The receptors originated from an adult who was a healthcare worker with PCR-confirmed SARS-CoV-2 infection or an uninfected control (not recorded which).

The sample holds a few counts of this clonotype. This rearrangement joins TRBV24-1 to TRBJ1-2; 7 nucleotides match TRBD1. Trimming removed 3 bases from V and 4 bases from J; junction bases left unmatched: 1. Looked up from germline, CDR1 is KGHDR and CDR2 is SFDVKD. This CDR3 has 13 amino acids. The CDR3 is CATSDRDSYGYTF. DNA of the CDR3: TGTGCCACCAGTGATCGGGACAGCTATGGCTACACCTTC.

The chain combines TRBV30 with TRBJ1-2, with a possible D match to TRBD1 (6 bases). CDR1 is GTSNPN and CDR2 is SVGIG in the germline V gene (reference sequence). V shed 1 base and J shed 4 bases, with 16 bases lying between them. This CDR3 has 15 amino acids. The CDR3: CAWSGLGGASYGYTF. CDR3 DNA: TGTGCCTGGAGTGGCCTTGGGGGGGCCTCCTATGGCTACACCTTC. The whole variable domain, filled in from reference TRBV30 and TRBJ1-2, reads SQTIHQWPATLVQPVGSPLSLECTVEGTSNPNLYWYRQAAGRGLQLLFYSVGIGQISSEVPQNLSASRPQDRQFILSSKKLLLSDSGFYLCAWSGLGGASYGYTFGSGTRLTVV.

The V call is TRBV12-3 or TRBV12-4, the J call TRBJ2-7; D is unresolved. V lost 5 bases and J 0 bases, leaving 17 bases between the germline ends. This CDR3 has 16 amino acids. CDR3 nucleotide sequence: TGTGCCAGCAGTCCAGCTCAGGCGAGGAGCTCCTACGAGCAGTACTTC. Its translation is CASSPAQARSSYEQYF.

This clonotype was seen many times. This CDR3 is CSAEIGDRGFFNYGYTF. The CDR3 nucleotides are TGCAGTGCCGAAATTGGGGACAGAGGGTTTTTTAACTATGGCTACACCTTC. The chain has TRBV20-1 and TRBJ1-2; TRBD1 matches 7 bases. Germline trimming cut 6 bases from V and 1 base from J; bases unmatched to any gene: 17. CDR1 DFQATT and CDR2 SNEGSKA come from the germline V gene (reference sequence). CDR3 length: 17 residues.

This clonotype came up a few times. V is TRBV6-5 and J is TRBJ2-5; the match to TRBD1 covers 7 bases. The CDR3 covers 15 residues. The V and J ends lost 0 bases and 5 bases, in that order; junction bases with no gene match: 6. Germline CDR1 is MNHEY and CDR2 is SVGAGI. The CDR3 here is CASSYSYGRGETQYF. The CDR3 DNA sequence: TGTGCCAGCAGTTACTCTTACGGCAGGGGGGAGACCCAGTACTTC.

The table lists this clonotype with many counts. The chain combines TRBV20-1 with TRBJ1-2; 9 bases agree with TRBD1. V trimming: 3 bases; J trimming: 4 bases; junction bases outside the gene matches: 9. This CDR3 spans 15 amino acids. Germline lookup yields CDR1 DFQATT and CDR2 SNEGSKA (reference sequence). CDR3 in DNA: TGCAGTGCTAGTCCCGGGACAGGGTCGGGCTATGGCTACACCTTC. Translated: CSASPGTGSGYGYTF.

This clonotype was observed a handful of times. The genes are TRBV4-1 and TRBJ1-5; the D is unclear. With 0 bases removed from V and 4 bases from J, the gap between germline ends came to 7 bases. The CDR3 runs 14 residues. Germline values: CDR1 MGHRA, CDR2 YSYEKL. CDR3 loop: CASSQEKRNQPQHF. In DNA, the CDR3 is TGCGCCAGCAGCCAAGAGAAGAGGAATCAGCCCCAGCATTTT.

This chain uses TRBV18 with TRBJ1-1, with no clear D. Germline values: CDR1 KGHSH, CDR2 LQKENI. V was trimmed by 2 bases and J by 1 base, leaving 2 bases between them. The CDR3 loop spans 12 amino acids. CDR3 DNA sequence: TGTGCCAGCTCACCAAAGAACACTGAAGCTTTCTTT. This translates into CASSPKNTEAFF.

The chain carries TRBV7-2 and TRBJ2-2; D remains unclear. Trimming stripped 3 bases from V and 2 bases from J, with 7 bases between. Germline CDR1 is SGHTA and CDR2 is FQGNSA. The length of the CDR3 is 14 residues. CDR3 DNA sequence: TGTGCCAGCAGCTTGTCACATAACACCGGGGAGCTGTTTTTT. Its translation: CASSLSHNTGELFF.

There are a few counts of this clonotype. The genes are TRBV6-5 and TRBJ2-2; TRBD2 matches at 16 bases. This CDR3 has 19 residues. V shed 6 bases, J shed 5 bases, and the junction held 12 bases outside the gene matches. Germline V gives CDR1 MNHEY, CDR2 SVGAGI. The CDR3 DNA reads TGTGCCAGCAGGAAACCACCGGGACTAGCGGGAGGGCCAACCGGGGAGCTGTTTTTT. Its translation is CASRKPPGLAGGPTGELFF.

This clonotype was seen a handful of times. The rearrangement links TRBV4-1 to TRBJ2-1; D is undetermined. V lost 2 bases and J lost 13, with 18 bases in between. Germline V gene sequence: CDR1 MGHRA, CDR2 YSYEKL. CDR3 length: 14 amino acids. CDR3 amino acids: CASSQIILADNQFF. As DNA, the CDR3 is TGCGCCAGCAGCCAAATTATCTTAGCAGACAACCAGTTCTTC.

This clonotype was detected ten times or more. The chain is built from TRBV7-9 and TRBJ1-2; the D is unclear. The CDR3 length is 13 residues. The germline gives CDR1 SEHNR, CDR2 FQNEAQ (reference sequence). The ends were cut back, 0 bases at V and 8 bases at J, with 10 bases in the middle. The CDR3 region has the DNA TGTGCCAGCAGCTTAGCGCGGCTGGCGGGCTACACCTTC. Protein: CASSLARLAGYTF.

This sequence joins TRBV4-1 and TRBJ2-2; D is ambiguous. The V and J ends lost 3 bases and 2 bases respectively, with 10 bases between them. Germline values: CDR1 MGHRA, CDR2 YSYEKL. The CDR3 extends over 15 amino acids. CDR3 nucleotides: TGCGCCAGCAGCCAGTGGACGGAAAACACCGGGGAGCTGTTTTTT. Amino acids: CASSQWTENTGELFF.

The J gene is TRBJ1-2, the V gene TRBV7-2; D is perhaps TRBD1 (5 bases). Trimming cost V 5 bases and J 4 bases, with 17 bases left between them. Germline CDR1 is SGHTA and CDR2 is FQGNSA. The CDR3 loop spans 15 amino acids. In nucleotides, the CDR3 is TGTGCCAGCAGCATAACCCCGGGGGGTTTCTATGGCTACACCTTC. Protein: CASSITPGGFYGYTF.

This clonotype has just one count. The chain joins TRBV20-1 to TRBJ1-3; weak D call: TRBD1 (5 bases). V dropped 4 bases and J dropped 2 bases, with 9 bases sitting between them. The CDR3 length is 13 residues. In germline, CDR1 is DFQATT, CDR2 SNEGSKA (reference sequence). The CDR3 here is CSAMSGTGNTIYF. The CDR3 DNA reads TGCAGTGCTATGTCAGGGACTGGAAACACCATATATTTT.

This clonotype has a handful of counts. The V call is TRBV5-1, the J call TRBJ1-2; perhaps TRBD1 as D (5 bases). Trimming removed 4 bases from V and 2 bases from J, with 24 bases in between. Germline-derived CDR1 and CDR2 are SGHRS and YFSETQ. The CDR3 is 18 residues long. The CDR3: CASSQPNRRSTDNYGYTF. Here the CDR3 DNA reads TGCGCCAGCAGCCAGCCCAACCGACGATCGACAGACAACTATGGCTACACCTTC.

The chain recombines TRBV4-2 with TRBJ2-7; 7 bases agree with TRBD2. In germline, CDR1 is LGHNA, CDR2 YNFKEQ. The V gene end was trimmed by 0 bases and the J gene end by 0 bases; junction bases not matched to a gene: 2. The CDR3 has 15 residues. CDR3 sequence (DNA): TGTGCCAGCAGCCAAGAAGCGGGGAGCTCCTACGAGCAGTACTTC. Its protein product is CASSQEAGSSYEQYF.

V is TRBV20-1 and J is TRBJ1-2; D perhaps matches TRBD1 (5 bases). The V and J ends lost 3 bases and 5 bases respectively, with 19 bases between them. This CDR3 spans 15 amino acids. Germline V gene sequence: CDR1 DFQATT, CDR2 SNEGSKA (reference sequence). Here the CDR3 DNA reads TGCAGTGCTAGTCCTAGGGGAGCAGGGATTTATGGCTACACCTTC. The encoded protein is CSASPRGAGIYGYTF.

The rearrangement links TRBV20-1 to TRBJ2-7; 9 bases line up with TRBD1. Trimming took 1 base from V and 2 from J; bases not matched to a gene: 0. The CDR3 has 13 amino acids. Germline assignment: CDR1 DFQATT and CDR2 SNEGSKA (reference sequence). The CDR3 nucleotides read TGCAGTGCTAGAGGGGACAGGGCCTACGAGCAGTACTTC. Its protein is CSARGDRAYEQYF.